This TCR beta chain was identified in a study of blood T cell repertoires in COVID-19. Background on the study: The origin of the acute and convalescent COVID-19 samples was the United States, Italy and Spain.

This CDR3 spans 14 amino acids. Per germline, CDR1 LNHNV and CDR2 YYDKDF (reference sequence). Trimming cost V 3 bases and J 2 bases; bases outside gene matches: 3. Participants, about 18 to 90 years old, spanned under 25 US areas. Self-reported history from a screening survey and questionnaire set each donor's cohort. Recovered participants had two consecutive negative NP/OP PCR tests, healthcare professional clearance, or symptom resolution. TCRdb's copy holds only in-frame clones and misses some; the assay was immunoSEQ multiplex PCR. This table has around 360,000 clones, more than 85% appearing once.

The source is a woman in her 30s who had recovered from COVID-19. Sequencing was done on a sample of PBMCs or T cells enriched from blood (not recorded which). V usage is TRBV15 and J usage is TRBJ1-1; TRBD1 matches at 7 bases. The DNA for the CDR3 is TGTGCCACCAGCAGGGGGGACAGCAACACTGAAGCTTTCTTT. Protein sequence: CATSRGDSNTEAFF.